This T cell receptor (beta chain) was captured by sequencing in a study of CD8 T cells in Susac syndrome. Broader study findings: In its TCR sequencing and HLA analysis, the study acknowledged that the number of individuals was relatively small.

Trimming took 2 bases from V and 3 from J; bases not matched to a gene: 10. CDR1 MNHEY and CDR2 SVGAGI come from the germline V gene. This CDR3 spans 17 amino acids. TEMRA cells were FACS-enriched, while CD8+ and CD4+ T cells were negatively isolated. This clonotype occurred once. What it binds is unknown. With random hexamers, reverse transcription was performed on roughly 0.5 to 1 ug of RNA. A multiplex approach, immunoSEQ multiplex PCR, amplified TCR beta CDR3 across 54 Vbeta and 13 Jbeta. One entry per CDR3 protein, called by TCRdb with MiXCR from the immunoSEQ multiplex PCR reads. The data show approximately 150,000 distinct CDR3 sequences, roughly 95% seen once.

The sequence came from a human donor with multiple sclerosis. Material: CD4+ T cells from PBMCs. The chain couples TRBV6-5 to TRBJ2-5; 9 bases fit TRBD2. The CDR3 sequence: CASSYGWSSGSEETQYF. DNA of the CDR3: TGTGCCAGCAGTTACGGATGGAGTAGCGGGAGTGAAGAGACCCAGTACTTC.